A single sample is the source of the 12 T cell receptor beta chains below, sequenced in a study of cytomegalovirus exposure and HLA in healthy donors. 60 Vbeta and 13 Jbeta primers were used in PCR. The table came from immunoSEQ multiplex PCR; TCRdb's copy has only in-frame clones and leaves some out. This sample has roughly 100,000 clones, with 13% to 15% found just once. Sample: PBMCs. The receptor source for this set is a female donor in good health and CMV-seronegative.

The chain combines TRBV7-9 with TRBJ2-2; D is possibly TRBD2 (5 bases). CDR1 is SEHNR and CDR2 is FQNEAQ in the germline V gene (reference sequence). The CDR3 is made up of 14 amino acids. V dropped 8 bases and J dropped 3 bases, with 13 bases sitting between them. This CDR3 is CASHENGDTGELFF. DNA of the CDR3: TGTGCCAGCCATGAGAACGGGGACACCGGGGAGCTGTTTTTT.

This rearrangement joins TRBV5-4 to TRBJ2-3; D possibly corresponds to TRBD2 (6 bases). Trimming took off 1 base at V and 5 bases at J, with 20 bases between the two ends. Germline-derived CDR1 and CDR2 are SGHNT and YYREEE (reference sequence). The CDR3 totals 17 residues. The CDR3 DNA reads TGTGCCAGCAGCTTGAAGTTGGGGAGGTCTGGGGGAGATACGCAGTATTTT. Translating it yields CASSLKLGRSGGDTQYF.

The chain recombines TRBV7-9 with TRBJ2-5; 11 nucleotides match TRBD1. Trimming took 3 bases from V and 1 from J; bases not matched to a gene: 7. Per the germline V gene, CDR1 is SEHNR and CDR2 is FQNEAQ (reference sequence). CDR3 length equals 17 residues. The DNA for the CDR3 is TGTGCCAGCAGCTTTTATAGGACAGGGGGCCCCCAAGAGACCCAGTACTTC. As protein: CASSFYRTGGPQETQYF.

The rearrangement uses TRBV7-2 and TRBJ1-1; 7 nucleotides line up with TRBD1. Germline V CDR1 and CDR2: SGHTA, FQGNSA. V gave up 1 base and J gave up 5 bases; unmatched junction bases: 10. This CDR3 has 16 amino acids. The CDR3 is CASSLETGLLGTEAFF. CDR3 nucleotide sequence: TGTGCCAGCAGCTTAGAGACAGGGTTACTGGGTACTGAAGCTTTCTTT.

Worth noting for this clone: One junction end does not reproduce the germline sequence, and a read error may be involved. This chain links TRBV30 with TRBJ1-2; the D is unclear. This CDR3 region has 15 residues. Germline values: CDR1 GTSNPN, CDR2 SVGIG (reference sequence). CDR3 residues: CAWIQDLSLDYGYTF. The CDR3 coding sequence is TGTGCCTGGATCCAAGATCTGTCCTTGGACTATGGCTACACCTTT.

This clone was recorded a few times. The gene calls are TRBV11-3 and TRBJ1-4; 7 positions agree with TRBD1. The CDR3 is 15 residues long. Trimming removed 11 bases from V and 5 bases from J; junction bases left unmatched: 14. Germline V gene data show CDR1 as SGHNT and CDR2 as YENEEA. The CDR3 sequence is CAYHLPGQKNEKLFF. Here the CDR3 DNA reads TGTGCCTACCACCTACCGGGACAGAAAAATGAAAAACTGTTTTTT.

This clone was seen a handful of times. V is TRBV4-2 and J is TRBJ2-6, with D maybe TRBD1 (5 bases). V was trimmed by 1 base and J by 0 bases, leaving 7 bases between them. Germline V gives CDR1 LGHNA, CDR2 YNFKEQ. The CDR3 extends over 16 amino acids. CDR3 DNA sequence: TGTGCCAGCAGCCAAGGTGACAGCTCTGGGGCCAACGTCCTGACTTTC. Its translation: CASSQGDSSGANVLTF.

The chain employs TRBV6-6 and TRBJ1-2; TRBD1 agrees at 7 bases. Losses at the gene ends were 0 bases for V and 8 bases for J; bases not matched to a gene: 9. Germline V lookup: CDR1 MNHNY, CDR2 SVGAGI (reference sequence). This CDR3 contains 15 residues. The DNA of the CDR3 is TGTGCCAGCAGTTACTCGGGGGGAACAGGGGAAGGCTACACCTTC. This codes for CASSYSGGTGEGYTF.

This clone was counted between two and nine times. The chain recombines TRBV9 with TRBJ1-4; D perhaps matches TRBD1 (5 bases). In germline, CDR1 is SGDLS, CDR2 YYNGEE. V shed 0 bases and J shed 5 bases, with 11 bases lying between them. The CDR3 is made up of 15 amino acids. The CDR3 nucleotides are TGTGCCAGCAGCGTAGGTACGACAGTAAATGAAAAACTGTTTTTT. It is translated as CASSVGTTVNEKLFF.

The CDR3 here is CASRGYRGGEKLFF. CDR3 nucleotide sequence: TGTGCCAGTAGGGGCTACAGGGGTGGGGAAAAACTGTTTTTT. The gene calls are TRBV6-6 and TRBJ1-4, with 7 bases aligning to TRBD1. V shed 9 bases, J shed 8 bases, and the junction held 12 bases outside the gene matches. CDR1 is MNHNY, CDR2 SVGAGI, per germline (reference sequence). This CDR3 has 14 amino acids.

In this sample, this clone turned up a few times. V gene TRBV4-1 combines with J gene TRBJ2-7; the D gene is possibly TRBD1 (5 bases). The germline V gene encodes CDR1 MGHRA and CDR2 YSYEKL. The CDR3 covers 15 residues. The germline V and J ends were trimmed by 1 base and 2 bases, with 12 bases remaining between them. CDR3 loop: CASSQAPTEPYEQYF. The CDR3 region has the DNA TGCGCCAGCAGCCAAGCCCCGACAGAACCCTACGAGCAGTACTTC.

This clone was seen only a few times. The chain combines TRBV6-5 with TRBJ2-7; D perhaps matches TRBD2 (6 bases). V shed 0 bases and J shed 1 base, with 13 bases lying between them. The length of the CDR3 is 16 residues. From germline, CDR1 is MNHEY and CDR2 SVGAGI. As DNA, the CDR3 is TGTGCCAGCAGTTACTCTGTCCGGGGGACGTCCTACGAGCAGTACTTC. Amino acid sequence: CASSYSVRGTSYEQYF.